The T cell receptor (beta chain) described here comes from a study of cytomegalovirus exposure and HLA in healthy donors. Study-wide points: Previous analysis showed most TCR beta V segments were productive about 90% or about 30% of the time.

PCR employed 60 Vbeta and 13 Jbeta primers. Data came from immunoSEQ multiplex PCR; TCRdb stores just in-frame clones and leaves some out. Of 150,000 to 190,000 clones in the sample, around 82% are singletons; the top ten hold about 6.1%. Worth noting for this clone: Antigen: not known.

The clonotype was recovered from a woman aged 50 to 60 in good health and CMV-seropositive. Sample: PBMCs.

The CDR3 nucleotides are TGTGCCAGCAGCCACGGAGATACGCAGTATTTT. It translates to CASSHGDTQYF. The V gene is TRBV14, the J gene TRBJ2-3; D gene unclear. Trimming took 3 bases from V and 5 from J, leaving 3 bases between them. The CDR3 has 11 amino acids. From germline, CDR1 is SGHDN and CDR2 FVKESK. The full variable domain, completed using reference TRBV14 and TRBJ2-3, is EAGVTQFPSHSVIEKGQTVTLRCDPISGHDNLYWYRRVMGKEIKFLLHFVKESKQDESGMPNNRFLAERTGGTYSTLKVQPAELEDSGVYFCASSHGDTQYFGPGTRLTVL.